The 8 T cell receptor beta chains below were found in one sample sequenced in a study of blood T cells in healthy people across ages. A J-beta primer mix and a sample-barcoded 5' primer were used in a second PCR of roughly 6 to 12 cycles. A single record per CDR3 protein comes from TCRdb applying MiXCR to the 5' RACE reads. The table lists around 2 million distinct CDR3 sequences, 39% of them singletons, with under 30% in the top ten. The sample comprised blood. The receptors come from a human donor in good health.

The chain links TRBV6-1 to TRBJ1-1; D ambiguous. The CDR3 totals 17 residues. V was shortened by 5 bases and J by 1 base, with 20 bases between the two germline ends. Germline lookup yields CDR1 MNHNS and CDR2 SASEGT. CDR3 in DNA: TGTGCCAGCAGTTGGGAGAGTCTAGCGACGGCGAACACTGAAGCTTTCTTT. This codes for CASSWESLATANTEAFF.

This sequence joins TRBV5-5 and TRBJ2-3; D might be TRBD2 (5 bases). In germline, CDR1 is SGHKS, CDR2 YYEKEE (reference sequence). The CDR3 loop spans 15 amino acids. With 0 bases removed from V and 6 bases from J, the gap between germline ends came to 14 bases. This chain's CDR3 is CASSLGAGSGDTQYF. In nucleotides, the CDR3 is TGTGCCAGCAGCTTGGGAGCCGGTTCGGGGGATACGCAGTATTTT.

CDR3 in amino acids: CSAQRSPNNSPLHF. CDR3 in DNA: TGCAGTGCTCAACGCTCCCCTAATAATTCACCCCTCCACTTT. The chain employs TRBV20-1 and TRBJ1-6; D is uncertain. Germline V gives CDR1 DFQATT, CDR2 SNEGSKA (reference sequence). V was cut by 5 bases and J by 5 bases, with 13 bases left in between. The CDR3 is made up of 14 amino acids.

The chain combines TRBV3-1 with TRBJ1-1, with unresolved D. This CDR3 comprises 15 residues. The germline CDR1 and CDR2 sequences are LGHDT and YNNKEL (reference sequence). Trimming took off 4 bases at V and 0 bases at J, with 12 bases between the two ends. The CDR3 bases are TGTGCCAGCAGCCCGATTTCAGGCGTGAACACTGAAGCTTTCTTT. Amino acid sequence: CASSPISGVNTEAFF. The entire variable domain, with the rest obtained from reference TRBV3-1 and TRBJ1-1, is as follows: DTAVSQTPKYLVTQMGNDKSIKCEQNLGHDTMYWYKQDSKKFLKIMFSYNNKELIINETVPNRFSPKSPDKAHLNLHINSLELGDSAVYFCASSPISGVNTEAFFGQGTRLTVV.

The chain recombines TRBV29-1 with TRBJ2-4, with D possibly being TRBD1 or TRBD2 (5 bases each). Germline CDR1 is SQVTM and CDR2 is ANQGSEA. There are 13 residues in the CDR3. V was shortened by 6 bases and J by 6 bases, with 15 bases between the two germline ends. The CDR3 region is CSVSGLVGNIQYF. The CDR3 coding sequence is TGCAGCGTCTCGGGGCTGGTGGGAAACATTCAGTACTTC.

The chain is built from TRBV10-3 and TRBJ2-5; D is unresolved. CDR1 ENHRY and CDR2 SYGVKD come from the germline V gene. The CDR3 totals 11 residues. V was trimmed by 6 bases and J by 0 bases, leaving 2 bases between them. This chain's CDR3 is CAIRNQETQYF. CDR3 in DNA: TGTGCCATCAGGAACCAAGAGACCCAGTACTTC.

This clonotype came up once. The rearrangement uses TRBV20-1 and TRBJ2-7, with 13 positions matching TRBD2. The J call may not be correct, given that the DNA end is closer to TRBJ2-5. From germline, CDR1 is DFQATT and CDR2 SNEGSKA (reference sequence). The CDR3 contains 15 residues. CDR3 sequence (DNA): TGCAGTGCTAGAGTAGGGACTAGCGGGAAAGAGACCCAGTACTTC. Its translation is CSARVGTSGKETQYF.

The J gene is TRBJ1-2, the V gene TRBV5-1; 7 positions agree with TRBD1. The CDR3 length is 15 residues. The junction had 10 bases not matched to a gene; V was cut back by 4 bases and J by 4 bases. From germline, CDR1 is SGHRS and CDR2 YFSETQ. The CDR3 here is CASSDTSGQPYGYTF. The CDR3 DNA is TGCGCCAGCAGCGACACTTCGGGACAGCCCTATGGCTACACCTTC.